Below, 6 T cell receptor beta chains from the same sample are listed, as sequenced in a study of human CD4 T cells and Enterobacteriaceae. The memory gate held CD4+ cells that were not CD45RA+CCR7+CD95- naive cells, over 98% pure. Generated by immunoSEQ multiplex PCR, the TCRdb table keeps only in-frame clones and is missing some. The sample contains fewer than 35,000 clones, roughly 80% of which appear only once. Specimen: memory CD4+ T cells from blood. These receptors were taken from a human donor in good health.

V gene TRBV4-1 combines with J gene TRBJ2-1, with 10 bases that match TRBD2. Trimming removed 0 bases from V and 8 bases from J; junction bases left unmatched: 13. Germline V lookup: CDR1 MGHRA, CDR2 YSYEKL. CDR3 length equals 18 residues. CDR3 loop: CASSQEGPGLARSHEQFF. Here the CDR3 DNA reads TGCGCCAGCAGCCAAGAAGGTCCGGGACTAGCGAGGAGCCATGAGCAGTTCTTC.

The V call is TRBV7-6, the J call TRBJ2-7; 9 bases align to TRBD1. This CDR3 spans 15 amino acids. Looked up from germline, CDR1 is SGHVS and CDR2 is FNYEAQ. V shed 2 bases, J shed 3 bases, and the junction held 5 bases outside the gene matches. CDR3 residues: CASSLSGQGFYEQYF. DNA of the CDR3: TGTGCCAGCAGCTTATCGGGACAGGGATTCTACGAGCAGTACTTC. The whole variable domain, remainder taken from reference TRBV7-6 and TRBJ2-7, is GAGVSQSPRYKVTKRGQDVALRCDPISGHVSLYWYRQALGQGPEFLTYFNYEAQQDKSGLPNDRFSAERPEGSISTLTIQRTEQRDSAMYRCASSLSGQGFYEQYFGPGTRLTVT.

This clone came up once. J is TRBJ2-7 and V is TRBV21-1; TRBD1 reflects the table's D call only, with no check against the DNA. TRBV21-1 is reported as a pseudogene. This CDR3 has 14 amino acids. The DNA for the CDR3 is TGTGCCAGCACTTCTTGGGGACAGGGCTACGAGCAGTACTTC. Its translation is CASTSWGQGYEQYF.

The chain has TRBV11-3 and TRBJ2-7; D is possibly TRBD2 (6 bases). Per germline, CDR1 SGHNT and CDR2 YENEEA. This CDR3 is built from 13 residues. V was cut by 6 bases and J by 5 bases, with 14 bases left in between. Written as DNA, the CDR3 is TGTGCCAGCAGTCGGCCCGGGAGAAACGAGCAGTACTTC. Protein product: CASSRPGRNEQYF.

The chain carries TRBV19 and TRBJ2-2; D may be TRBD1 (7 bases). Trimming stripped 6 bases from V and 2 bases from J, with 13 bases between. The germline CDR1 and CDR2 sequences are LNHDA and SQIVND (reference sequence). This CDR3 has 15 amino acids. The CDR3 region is CASRRGRGNTGELFF. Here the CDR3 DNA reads TGTGCCAGTAGGAGGGGGCGGGGAAACACCGGGGAGCTGTTTTTT.

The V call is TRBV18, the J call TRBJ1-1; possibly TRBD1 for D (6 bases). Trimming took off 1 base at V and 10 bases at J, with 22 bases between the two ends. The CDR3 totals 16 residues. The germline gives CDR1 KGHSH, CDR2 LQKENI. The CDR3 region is CASSPRIEQGGLRAFF. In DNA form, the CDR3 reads TGTGCCAGCTCACCACGAATCGAACAGGGAGGGCTAAGAGCTTTCTTT.